The clone carrying this T cell receptor beta chain has more than one count but fewer than ten. Its antigen is undetermined. TCRdb reanalysed the reads using MiXCR and keeps one entry per CDR3 protein. The sample lists around 800,000 distinct CDR3 sequences, approximately 32% occurring once. The data originate from a study of T cell repertoires in cytomegalovirus infection. Overall study context: Evidence of both CMV infection and a matching HLA type came from public TCR beta signatures.

The receptor's source is a human donor in good health (CMV status not recorded). Some clones in this sample may be carry-over from other donors' samples. Sequencing used cultured CD8+ T cells from PBMCs, obtained from culture after CMV antigen stimulation.

The CDR3 DNA follows: TGCGCCAGCAGCCAAGATCCCGGACACGTCATTAATTCACCCCTCCACTTT. Amino acid sequence: CASSQDPGHVINSPLHF. The V and J genes are TRBV4-1 and TRBJ1-6, with TRBD1 as a possible D gene (5 bases). Germline CDR1 reads MGHRA; CDR2 reads YSYEKL. Trimming removed 0 bases from V and 6 bases from J, with 15 bases in between. The CDR3 totals 17 residues.